The T cell receptor beta chain under discussion was sequenced for a study of radiotherapy plus CTLA-4 blockade in lung cancer. Study-wide context: An objective response was seen in roughly 20% of patients, and disease control in around 33%. Study findings and constraints: How blood T cell clones changed early, along with interferon-beta, reportedly forecast response best. Among blood TCR repertoires after radiotherapy plus ipilimumab, tumor-derived clones expanded.

V lost 0 bases and J lost 7, with 21 bases in between. CDR3 size: 18 residues. Germline V CDR1 and CDR2: LNHDA, SQIVND (reference sequence). With respect to this clone: What it recognizes is unknown.

Profiled with immunoSEQ multiplex PCR; TCRdb holds only in-frame clones, not every one. Here the sample spans 90,000 to 130,000 clones, more than 75% being singletons. In chemo-refractory metastatic non-small-cell lung cancer, patients got ipilimumab CTLA-4 blockade together with focal radiation. The sequence came from a human donor with non-small cell lung cancer that progressed on radiotherapy plus ipilimumab. Some clones in this sample may be carry-over from other donors' samples. The starting material was peripheral blood, obtained from a patient treated with radiotherapy plus ipilimumab. The V gene is TRBV19, the J gene TRBJ1-4; possibly TRBD1 for D (6 bases). DNA for the CDR3: TGTGCCAGTAGTATAGACGGGACAAGGACTATAGTTGGTGAAAAACTGTTTTTT. Its protein is CASSIDGTRTIVGEKLFF.